The source of this T cell receptor beta chain is a study of T cells in localized non-small cell lung cancer. Study outcomes and limitations: Tumor trailed uninvolved adjacent lung in T cell clonality, which peaked there. Higher adjacent-lung clonality was associated with shorter survival. The study detected a median approximately 55 of the top 100 tumor clones in adjacent lung. A single tumor region was sequenced, leaving heterogeneity possible.

Libraries were prepared by immunoSEQ multiplex PCR; TCRdb keeps only in-frame clonotypes and omits some of them. The sample lists about 9,200 clones; roughly 89% were seen once. Comments on this clone: Its antigen is not known.

V lost 4 bases and J lost 7; bases outside the gene matches: 11. Germline V gene lookup returns CDR1 SGHRS and CDR2 YFSETQ. The CDR3 extends over 16 amino acids. The receptor's source is a female donor at least 60 years old with stage II squamous cell lung carcinoma. The J gene is TRBJ1-6, the V gene TRBV5-1, with TRBD1 matching over 7 bases. The source material was peripheral blood, sampled before any cancer treatment. CDR3: CASSLGRGLLNSPLHF. The CDR3 bases are TGCGCCAGCAGCCTCGGGAGGGGGCTCCTAAATTCACCCCTCCACTTT.